This T cell receptor beta chain was observed in a study of vaccination effects on CD4 cells after COVID-19. Study details: Participants each got two BNT162b2 or mRNA-1273 vaccine doses. PBMC were cultured at about 1.9 million per well with 8 to 10 IU/ml IL-2 and 10 ug/ml peptides.

General study points: Just 1 of 255 vaccine-induced clones in healthy recipients was cross-reactive.

Following 10 days of culture, CD4+ T cells were isolated. Clones were sequenced by immunoSEQ multiplex PCR, and TCRdb holds only the in-frame ones, with some missing. Of 50,000 to 60,000 clones in the sample, more than 60% were seen once. Comment on this clone: Its antigen remains unknown.

This CDR3 comprises 13 residues. Germline CDR1 is SGHRS and CDR2 is YFSETQ. V lost 2 bases to trimming and J lost 2 bases, with 6 bases between them. The receptor comes from a human donor who received a COVID-19 vaccine. This specimen consisted of CD4+ T cells from PBMCs cultured without peptide, obtained before COVID-19 vaccination. The rearrangement joins TRBV5-1 to TRBJ2-3, with D unclear. In DNA, the CDR3 is TGCGCCAGCAGCTTCGGGCCCACAGATACGCAGTATTTT. It codes for CASSFGPTDTQYF.